This T cell receptor beta chain was retrieved from a study of somatic mutations in cytotoxic T cells in rheumatoid arthritis. The protocol was immunoSEQ multiplex PCR, while the TCRdb copy is restricted to in-frame clones and leaves out a portion. The sample lists more than 10,000 clones; about 77% were seen once. In the case of this clone: Other DNA sequences in this sample translate to the same CDR3.

V shed 3 bases and J shed 6 bases, with 20 bases lying between them. CDR1 is MDHEN and CDR2 is SYDVKM in the germline V gene. This CDR3 has 16 residues. The chain employs TRBV28 and TRBJ1-2, with a possible D match to TRBD1 (6 bases). The receptor was isolated from an adult with rheumatoid arthritis. The sample comprised CD8+ T cells sorted from blood. CDR3 nucleotides: TGTGCCAGCAGTTTTTACAGGGTGCACGCGGTTGATGGCTACACCTTC. As protein: CASSFYRVHAVDGYTF.